The next 24 T cell receptor beta chains were all read from a single sample in a study of T cell responses to AZD1222 COVID-19 vaccine. The repertoire was sequenced with immunoSEQ multiplex PCR; TCRdb's copy has only in-frame clones and lacks some. There are 150,000 to 180,000 clones in the sample; about 85% occur only once, and approximately 7.2% lies in the top ten. Sample: peripheral blood, taken after recovery from COVID-19. All receptors derive from an adult who had recovered from COVID-19.

The rearrangement links TRBV5-5 to TRBJ1-5, with a possible D match to TRBD1 (5 bases). Trimming removed 0 bases from V and 5 bases from J, with 9 bases in between. Germline V gene sequence: CDR1 SGHKS, CDR2 YYEKEE (reference sequence). The CDR3 runs 14 residues. The CDR3 region is CASSLVGGDQPQHF. As DNA, the CDR3 is TGTGCCAGCAGCTTGGTGGGGGGGGATCAGCCCCAGCATTTT.

V and J are TRBV25-1 and TRBJ2-3; 7 nucleotides agree with TRBD1. After removal of 5 bases from V and 4 bases from J, the junction contained 6 bases not matched to a gene. CDR3 size: 14 residues. Germline assignment: CDR1 MGHDK and CDR2 SYGVNS. In DNA form, the CDR3 reads TGTGCCAGCAGTTTCAGACAGGGCGCAGATACGCAGTATTTT. It translates to CASSFRQGADTQYF.

This clone was seen only once. The V gene is TRBV7-9, the J gene TRBJ2-1, with 13 nucleotides matching TRBD2. This CDR3 is 17 amino acids long. Trimming removed 3 bases from V and 10 bases from J; junction bases left unmatched: 12. Germline loops: CDR1 SEHNR, CDR2 FQNEAQ (reference sequence). The CDR3 nucleotides are TGTGCCAGCAGCTTCTCAGTCGGGACTAGCGGGATAGGGGAGCAGTTCTTC. Protein: CASSFSVGTSGIGEQFF. Filled out from reference TRBV7-9 and TRBJ2-1, the complete variable domain reads DTGVSQNPRHKITKRGQNVTFRCDPISEHNRLYWYRQTLGQGPEFLTYFQNEAQLEKSRLLSDRFSAERPKGSFSTLEIQRTEQGDSAMYLCASSFSVGTSGIGEQFFGPGTRLTVL.

The chain uses TRBV14 and TRBJ2-1, with D unclear. Trimming took off 4 bases at V and 9 bases at J, with 13 bases between the two ends. This CDR3 comprises 13 residues. Germline loops: CDR1 SGHDN, CDR2 FVKESK. The CDR3 sequence: CASSPTTIGEQFF. CDR3 nucleotides: TGTGCCAGCAGCCCAACTACGATTGGTGAGCAGTTCTTC.

This clone was counted a few times. The rearrangement uses TRBV29-1 and TRBJ1-6; 7 bases match TRBD1. Germline-derived CDR1 and CDR2 are SQVTM and ANQGSEA. The CDR3 runs 16 residues. V trimming: 6 bases; J trimming: 6 bases; junction bases outside the gene matches: 14. In DNA, the CDR3 is TGCAGCGTGGCCGGGACAGAGATAGAGCTTAATTCACCCCTCCACTTT. This encodes CSVAGTEIELNSPLHF.

The rearrangement uses TRBV5-4 and TRBJ2-7, with D possibly TRBD2 on 6 matching bases. V was clipped by 0 bases and J by 2 bases, with 15 bases between them. Germline V gives CDR1 SGHNT, CDR2 YYREEE (reference sequence). This CDR3 contains 16 residues. CDR3 sequence (DNA): TGTGCCAGCAGCTTGGGGGGAGGACGATTGACCTACGAGCAGTACTTC. Amino acids: CASSLGGGRLTYEQYF.

The V call is TRBV15, the J call TRBJ2-5; 7 nucleotides align to TRBD2. The J segment lost 7 bases and the V segment lost 1 base, leaving 0 bases of the junction unmatched. CDR1 is LNHNV and CDR2 is YYDKDF in the germline V gene (reference sequence). This CDR3 spans 12 amino acids. The CDR3 region is CATSRAGGTQYF. The CDR3 DNA follows: TGTGCCACCAGCAGAGCGGGGGGGACCCAGTACTTC.

The genes are TRBV9 and TRBJ1-4; no reliable D call. V was cut by 3 bases and J by 5 bases, with 8 bases left in between. Per germline, CDR1 SGDLS and CDR2 YYNGEE. The CDR3 runs to 13 residues. The CDR3 coding sequence is TGTGCCAGCAGCGGATTACTCAATGAAAAACTGTTTTTT. This gives the protein CASSGLLNEKLFF.

The chain joins TRBV15 to TRBJ2-1, with 9 nucleotides matching TRBD1. J gave up 5 bases and V 0 bases, and 11 bases lay outside the gene matches. CDR3 size: 18 residues. Germline values: CDR1 LNHNV, CDR2 YYDKDF (reference sequence). The CDR3 sequence: CATSREFLLGQGDNEQFF. CDR3 bases: TGTGCCACCAGCAGAGAGTTCCTTCTGGGACAGGGTGACAATGAGCAGTTCTTC.

The chain combines TRBV5-5 with TRBJ1-1; D is unclear. This CDR3 is 15 amino acids long. The V and J ends lost 0 bases and 1 base respectively, with 10 bases between them. Germline V lookup: CDR1 SGHKS, CDR2 YYEKEE (reference sequence). CDR3 coding DNA: TGTGCCAGCAGCTTGGGCCCCGCAGGGAACACTGAAGCTTTCTTT. Its translation is CASSLGPAGNTEAFF.

The rearrangement joins TRBV28 to TRBJ2-5; a weak D match, TRBD2 (6 bases). The CDR3 runs to 14 residues. Trimming pared 6 bases from V and 11 bases from J, leaving 22 bases between. Germline lookup yields CDR1 MDHEN and CDR2 SYDVKM. This CDR3 reads CASRPLWGLDRQYF. As DNA, the CDR3 is TGTGCCAGCAGACCCCTCTGGGGACTTGACCGACAGTACTTC.

The count of this clone is one. The chain recombines TRBV5-4 with TRBJ2-3, with D unresolved. The germline CDR1 and CDR2 sequences are SGHNT and YYREEE (reference sequence). V was cut by 3 bases and J by 5 bases, with 10 bases left in between. CDR3 length: 13 residues. CDR3 DNA sequence: TGTGCCAGCAGCTCAACTGAGGAAGATACGCAGTATTTT. It is translated as CASSSTEEDTQYF.

To note about this clone: The DNA is omitted, as the CDR3 cannot be located on it reliably, and the CDR3 follows TCRdb's listing. The chain is built from TRBV28 and TRBJ2-5; the D call in the table, TRBD1, was not verified against the DNA. The CDR3 totals 13 residues, both ends included. Germline values: CDR1 MDHEN, CDR2 SYDVKM. CDR3 in amino acids: CASSSSTPTYRYF.

The V gene is TRBV9, the J gene TRBJ1-4, with 7 bases identical to TRBD1. CDR3 length: 16 residues. Germline V gene data show CDR1 as SGDLS and CDR2 as YYNGEE. After removal of 4 bases from V and 0 bases from J, the junction contained 6 bases not matched to a gene. The CDR3, as DNA: TGTGCCAGCAGCATGCGACAGGGAGCAACTAATGAAAAACTGTTTTTT. This translates into CASSMRQGATNEKLFF.

This chain connects TRBV7-6 to TRBJ2-2, with unresolved D. Germline CDR1 is SGHVS and CDR2 is FNYEAQ. Between the trimmed V and J ends, which lost 6 bases and 6 bases, there was a span of 14 bases. This CDR3 has 14 amino acids. The DNA of the CDR3 is TGTGCCAGCAGTCCGGACGTTGGAGCCGGGGAGCTGTTTTTT. Translated: CASSPDVGAGELFF.

J is TRBJ2-7 and V is TRBV9, with 8 bases identical to TRBD1. The CDR3 consists of 13 residues. With 2 bases clipped from V and 6 bases from J, the junction kept 4 bases outside the gene matches. From germline, CDR1 is SGDLS and CDR2 YYNGEE. In nucleotides, the CDR3 is TGTGCCAGCAGCGTCCTCACAGGGGGCGAGCAGTACTTC. Translating gives CASSVLTGGEQYF.

The chain is built from TRBV28 and TRBJ2-2; 8 nucleotides align to TRBD1. CDR1 MDHEN and CDR2 SYDVKM come from the germline V gene. With 6 bases clipped from V and 3 bases from J, the junction kept 3 bases outside the gene matches. The CDR3 extends over 14 amino acids. For the CDR3, the DNA is TGTGCCAGCAGGGGACAGGTATACACCGGGGAGCTGTTTTTT. The encoded protein is CASRGQVYTGELFF.

The rearrangement uses TRBV28 and TRBJ2-5, with a possible D match to TRBD1 (6 bases). The CDR3 contains 13 residues. The germline V gene encodes CDR1 MDHEN and CDR2 SYDVKM. V was trimmed by 3 bases and J by 5 bases, leaving 10 bases between them. The CDR3 DNA follows: TGTGCCAGCAGTTTTTTGGGGGCGGAGACCCAGTACTTC. Its protein product is CASSFLGAETQYF.

This clone occurred once. The CDR3 is CASSRDFMGHRFNSNQPQHF. DNA of the CDR3: TGTGCCAGCAGCCGCGATTTTATGGGACACAGATTCAATAGCAATCAGCCCCAGCATTTT. This chain uses TRBV4-2 with TRBJ1-5; D might be TRBD1 (6 bases). V lost 4 bases, J lost 0 bases, and 25 bases lay in between. This CDR3 is built from 20 residues. Germline values: CDR1 LGHNA, CDR2 YNFKEQ.

V is TRBV7-3 and J is TRBJ2-7; TRBD2 agrees at 11 bases. The CDR3 is 15 amino acids. J was trimmed by 5 bases and V by 2 bases; bases with no gene match: 5. Germline V gene data show CDR1 as SGHTA and CDR2 as FQGTGA. In DNA, the CDR3 is TGTGCCAGCAGCTTATCTGGACTAGCGGGTGACGAGCAGTACTTC. Its translation is CASSLSGLAGDEQYF.

V usage is TRBV5-1 and J usage is TRBJ1-1, with D unclear. Germline V gives CDR1 SGHRS, CDR2 YFSETQ. CDR3 length: 15 residues. Trimming left V 0 bases short and J 0 bases short, with 9 bases between. CDR3 sequence reads: CASSLEPGMNTEAFF. CDR3 bases: TGCGCCAGCAGCTTGGAACCTGGGATGAACACTGAAGCTTTCTTT.

This clone was found many times. V gene TRBV6-1 combines with J gene TRBJ2-1, with 12 bases matching TRBD2. Germline loops: CDR1 MNHNS, CDR2 SASEGT. The ends lost 3 bases at V and 5 bases at J; junction bases unmatched: 2. CDR3 size: 15 residues. The CDR3: CASSETSGGHNEQFF. The CDR3 coding sequence is TGTGCCAGCAGTGAGACTAGCGGGGGCCACAATGAGCAGTTCTTC.

The rearrangement links TRBV18 to TRBJ1-4, with a weak D call TRBD1 (5 bases). Between the trimmed V and J ends, which lost 3 bases and 8 bases, there was a span of 16 bases. The CDR3 is made up of 15 amino acids. Looked up from germline, CDR1 is KGHSH and CDR2 is LQKENI. CDR3 residues: CASSPGTALGEKLFF. The DNA for the CDR3 is TGTGCCAGCTCACCGGGGACCGCCCTAGGGGAAAAACTGTTTTTT. The full variable domain, completed using reference TRBV18 and TRBJ1-4, is NAGVMQNPRHLVRRRGQEARLRCSPMKGHSHVYWYRQLPEEGLKFMVYLQKENIIDESGMPKERFSAEFPKEGPSILRIQQVVRGDSAAYFCASSPGTALGEKLFFGSGTQLSVL.

The V call is TRBV4-3, the J call TRBJ2-1, with a possible D match to TRBD2 (5 bases). The CDR3 is 13 residues long. With 0 bases removed from V and 9 bases from J, the gap between germline ends came to 9 bases. Germline CDR1 and CDR2: LGHNA and YSLEER. The CDR3, as DNA: TGCGCCAGCAGCCAAGATTGGGAGAGTGAGCAGTTCTTC. Translation: CASSQDWESEQFF.